This T cell receptor (beta chain) was profiled in a study of blood T cell repertoires in COVID-19. Source study methods: Estimated nucleated cell counts came from reference gene primer amplification. Profiling relied on immunoSEQ multiplex PCR, and the TCRdb table lists in-frame clones only, not all of them. V and J calls and clone size come straight from that table; D and trimming were deduced from the DNA. The sample includes hundreds of thousands of clones, roughly 90% seen only once; the top ten take approximately 4%. The germline CDR1 and CDR2 sequences are LNHDA and SQIVND (reference sequence). Trimming removed 6 bases from V and 4 bases from J, with 18 bases in between. The CDR3 totals 15 residues.

The rearrangement joins TRBV19 to TRBJ1-2, with D maybe TRBD1 (6 bases). Specimen: peripheral blood. The sequence came from a woman between 45 and 60 years old with active or convalescent COVID-19. CDR3 DNA: TGTGCCAGTAGAGAACAGGGACGGTTTGTCTATGGCTACACCTTC. This sequence encodes CASREQGRFVYGYTF.